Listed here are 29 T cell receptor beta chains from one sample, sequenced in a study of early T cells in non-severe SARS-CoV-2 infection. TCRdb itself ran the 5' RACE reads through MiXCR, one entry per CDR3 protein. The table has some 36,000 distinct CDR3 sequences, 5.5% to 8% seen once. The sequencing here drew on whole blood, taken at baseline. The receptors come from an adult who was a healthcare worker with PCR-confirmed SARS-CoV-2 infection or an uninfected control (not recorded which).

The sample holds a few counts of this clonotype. In nucleotides, the CDR3 is TGTGCCAGCAGTCTAATGTCTAGCGGTCGCGAGCAGTACTTC. Its translation: CASSLMSSGREQYF. The V and J genes are TRBV7-8 and TRBJ2-7; 7 bases align to TRBD2. Per the germline V gene, CDR1 is SGHVS and CDR2 is FQNEAQ. CDR3 length equals 14 residues. The V segment lost 6 bases and the J segment 6 bases; nucleotides outside the gene matches: 11.

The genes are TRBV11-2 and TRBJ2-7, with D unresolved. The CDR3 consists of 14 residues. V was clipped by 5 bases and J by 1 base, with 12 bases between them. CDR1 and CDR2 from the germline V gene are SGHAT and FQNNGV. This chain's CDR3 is CASSPTTVSYEQYF. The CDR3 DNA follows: TGTGCCAGCAGCCCAACGACGGTATCCTACGAGCAGTACTTC.

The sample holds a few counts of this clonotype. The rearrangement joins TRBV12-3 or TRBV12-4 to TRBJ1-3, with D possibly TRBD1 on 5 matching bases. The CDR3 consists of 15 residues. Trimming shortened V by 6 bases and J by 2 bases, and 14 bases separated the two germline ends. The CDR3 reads CASSPGQSAGNTIYF. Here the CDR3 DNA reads TGTGCCAGCAGCCCTGGACAATCGGCTGGAAACACCATATATTTT.

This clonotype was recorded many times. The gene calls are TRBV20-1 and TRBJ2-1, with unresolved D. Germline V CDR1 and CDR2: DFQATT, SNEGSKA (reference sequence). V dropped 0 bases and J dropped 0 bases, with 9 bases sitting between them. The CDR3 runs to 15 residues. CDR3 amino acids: CSARDPASSYNEQFF. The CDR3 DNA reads TGCAGTGCTAGAGACCCGGCGAGCTCCTACAATGAGCAGTTCTTC.

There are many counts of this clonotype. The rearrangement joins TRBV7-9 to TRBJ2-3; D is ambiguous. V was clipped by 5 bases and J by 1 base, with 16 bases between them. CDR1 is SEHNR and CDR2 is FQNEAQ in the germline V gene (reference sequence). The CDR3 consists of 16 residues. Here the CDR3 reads CASSHSADLGTDTQYF. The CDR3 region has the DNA TGTGCCAGCAGCCATTCGGCGGATCTGGGCACAGATACGCAGTATTTT.

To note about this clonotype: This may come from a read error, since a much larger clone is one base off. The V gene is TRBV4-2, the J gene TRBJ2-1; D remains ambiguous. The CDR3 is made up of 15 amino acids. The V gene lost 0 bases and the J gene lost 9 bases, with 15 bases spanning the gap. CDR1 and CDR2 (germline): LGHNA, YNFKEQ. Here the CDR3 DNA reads TGTGCCAGCAGCCAAGATTCGGTAGTTGGTCGTGAGCAGTTCTTC. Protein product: CASSQDSVVGREQFF.

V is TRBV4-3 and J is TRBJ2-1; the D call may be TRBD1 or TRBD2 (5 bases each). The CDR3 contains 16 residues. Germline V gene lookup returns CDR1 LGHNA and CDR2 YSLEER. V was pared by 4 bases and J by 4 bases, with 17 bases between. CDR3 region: CASSPSGGVVYNEQFF. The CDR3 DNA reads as TGCGCCAGCAGCCCTTCTGGGGGAGTGGTGTACAATGAGCAGTTCTTC.

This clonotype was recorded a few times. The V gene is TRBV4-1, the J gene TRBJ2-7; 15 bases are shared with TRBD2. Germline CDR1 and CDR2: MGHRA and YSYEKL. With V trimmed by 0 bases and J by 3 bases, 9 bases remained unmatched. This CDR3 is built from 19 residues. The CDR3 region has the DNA TGCGCCAGCAGCCAAGATCCGCCGGGGACTAGCGGGAGGAACTACGAGCAGTACTTC. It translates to CASSQDPPGTSGRNYEQYF.

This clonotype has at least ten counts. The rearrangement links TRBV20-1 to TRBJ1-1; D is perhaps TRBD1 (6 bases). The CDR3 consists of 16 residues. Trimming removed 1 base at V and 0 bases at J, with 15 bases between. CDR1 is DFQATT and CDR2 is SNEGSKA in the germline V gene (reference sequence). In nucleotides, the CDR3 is TGCAGTGCTAGAGCTCCCCGGGGGGCTTTGAACACTGAAGCTTTCTTT. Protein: CSARAPRGALNTEAFF.

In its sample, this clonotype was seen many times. The CDR3 region is CSVGGIPSDTQYF. The CDR3 DNA reads as TGCAGCGTTGGGGGGATTCCCTCGGATACGCAGTATTTT. The J gene is TRBJ2-3, the V gene TRBV29-1; tentatively, D is TRBD1 or TRBD2 (5 bases each). Trimming removed 4 bases from V and 6 bases from J, with 14 bases in between. The germline V gene encodes CDR1 SQVTM and CDR2 ANQGSEA. CDR3 length equals 13 residues.

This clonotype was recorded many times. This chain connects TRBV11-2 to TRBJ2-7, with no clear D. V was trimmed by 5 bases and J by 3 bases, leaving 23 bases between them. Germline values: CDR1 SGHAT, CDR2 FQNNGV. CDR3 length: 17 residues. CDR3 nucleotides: TGTGCCAGCAGCCCCCGGAGTACAGACGAAAGGTACTACGAGCAGTACTTC. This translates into CASSPRSTDERYYEQYF.

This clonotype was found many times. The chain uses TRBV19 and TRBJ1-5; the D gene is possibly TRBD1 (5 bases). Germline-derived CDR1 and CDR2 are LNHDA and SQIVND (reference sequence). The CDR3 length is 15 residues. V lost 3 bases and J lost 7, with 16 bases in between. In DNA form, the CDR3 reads TGTGCCAGTAGTATGGACGGGAGGGGTCAGCAGCCCCAGCATTTT. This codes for CASSMDGRGQQPQHF.

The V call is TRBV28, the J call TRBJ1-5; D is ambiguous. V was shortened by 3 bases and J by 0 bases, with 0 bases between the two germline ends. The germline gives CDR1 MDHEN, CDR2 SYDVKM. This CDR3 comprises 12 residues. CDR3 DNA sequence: TGTGCCAGCAGTTTTAGCAATCAGCCCCAGCATTTT. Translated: CASSFSNQPQHF.

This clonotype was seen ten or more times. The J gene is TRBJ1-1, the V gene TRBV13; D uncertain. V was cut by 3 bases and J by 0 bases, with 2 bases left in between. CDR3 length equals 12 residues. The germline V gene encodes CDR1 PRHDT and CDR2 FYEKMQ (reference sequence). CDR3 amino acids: CASSFLNTEAFF. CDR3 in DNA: TGTGCCAGCAGCTTTCTGAACACTGAAGCTTTCTTT.

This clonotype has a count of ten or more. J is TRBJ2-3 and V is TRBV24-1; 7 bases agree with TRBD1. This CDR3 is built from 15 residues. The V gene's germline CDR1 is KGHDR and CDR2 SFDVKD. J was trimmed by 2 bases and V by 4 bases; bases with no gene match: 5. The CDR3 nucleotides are TGTGCCACCAGTGACCGACAGGGACCCACAGATACGCAGTATTTT. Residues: CATSDRQGPTDTQYF.

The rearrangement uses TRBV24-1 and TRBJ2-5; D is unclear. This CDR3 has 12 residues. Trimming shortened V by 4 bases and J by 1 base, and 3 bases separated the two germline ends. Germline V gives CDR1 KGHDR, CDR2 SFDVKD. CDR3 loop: CATSESQETQYF. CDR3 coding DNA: TGTGCCACCAGTGAATCCCAAGAGACCCAGTACTTC.

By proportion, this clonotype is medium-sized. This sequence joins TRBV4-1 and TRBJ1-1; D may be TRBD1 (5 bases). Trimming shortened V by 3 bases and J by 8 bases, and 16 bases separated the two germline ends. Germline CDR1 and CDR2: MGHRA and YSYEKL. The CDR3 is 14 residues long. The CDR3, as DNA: TGCGCCAGCAGCCATCGTCGGGAGGGACGGGAAGCTTTCTTT. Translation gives CASSHRREGREAFF.

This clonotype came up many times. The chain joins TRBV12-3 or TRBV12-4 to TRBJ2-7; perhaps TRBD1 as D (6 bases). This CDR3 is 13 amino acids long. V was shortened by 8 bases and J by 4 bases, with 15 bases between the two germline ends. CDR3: CASSRPQGYEQYF. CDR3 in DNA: TGTGCCAGCTCCCGACCCCAGGGGTACGAGCAGTACTTC.

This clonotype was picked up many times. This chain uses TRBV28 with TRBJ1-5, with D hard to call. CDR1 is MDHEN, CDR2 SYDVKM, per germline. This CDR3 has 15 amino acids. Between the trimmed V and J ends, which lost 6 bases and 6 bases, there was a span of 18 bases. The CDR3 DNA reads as TGTGCCAGCAGCCCAATCGGCCTGTTCTCTCAGCCCCAGCATTTT. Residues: CASSPIGLFSQPQHF.

The CDR3 DNA reads TGTGCCAGCAGCCTCCAAGCAGGGTCTTCCCCTGAAGCTTTCTTT. Translating gives CASSLQAGSSPEAFF. The J gene is TRBJ1-1, the V gene TRBV3-1; tentative D call: TRBD1 (5 bases). V was shortened by 4 bases and J by 6 bases, with 18 bases between the two germline ends. CDR1 is LGHDT and CDR2 is YNNKEL in the germline V gene (reference sequence). The CDR3 is made up of 15 amino acids.

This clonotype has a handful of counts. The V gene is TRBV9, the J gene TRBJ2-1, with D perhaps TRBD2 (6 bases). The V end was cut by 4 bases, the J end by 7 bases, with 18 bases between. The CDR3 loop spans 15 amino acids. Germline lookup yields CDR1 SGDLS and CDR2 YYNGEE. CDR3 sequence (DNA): TGTGCCAGCAGCTCACCACTGGGACTGAGTAATGAGCAGTTCTTC. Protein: CASSSPLGLSNEQFF. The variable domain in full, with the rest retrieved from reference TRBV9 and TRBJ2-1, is DSGVTQTPKHLITATGQRVTLRCSPRSGDLSVYWYQQSLDQGLQFLIQYYNGEERAKGNILERFSAQQFPDLHSELNLSSLELGDSALYFCASSSPLGLSNEQFFGPGTRLTVL.

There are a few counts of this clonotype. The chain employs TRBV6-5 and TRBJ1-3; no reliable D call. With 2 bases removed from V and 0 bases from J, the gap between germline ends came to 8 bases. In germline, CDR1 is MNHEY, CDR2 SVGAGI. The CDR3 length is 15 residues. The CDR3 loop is CASSYRISSGNTIYF. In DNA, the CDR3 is TGTGCCAGCAGTTACCGCATTAGCTCTGGAAACACCATATATTTT.

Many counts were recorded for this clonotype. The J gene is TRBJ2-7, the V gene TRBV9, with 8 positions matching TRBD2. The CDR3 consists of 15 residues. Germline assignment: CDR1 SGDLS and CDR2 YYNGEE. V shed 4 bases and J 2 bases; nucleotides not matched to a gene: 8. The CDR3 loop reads CASSLSTSAPYEQYF. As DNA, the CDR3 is TGTGCCAGCAGCCTCTCGACTAGCGCTCCCTACGAGCAGTACTTC.

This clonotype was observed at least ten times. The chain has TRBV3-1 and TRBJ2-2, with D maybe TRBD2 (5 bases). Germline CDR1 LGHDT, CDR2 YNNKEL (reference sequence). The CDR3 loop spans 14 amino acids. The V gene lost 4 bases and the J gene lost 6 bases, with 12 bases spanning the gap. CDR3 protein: CASSPGSAAGELFF. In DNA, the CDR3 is TGTGCCAGCAGCCCTGGATCAGCGGCCGGGGAGCTGTTTTTT.

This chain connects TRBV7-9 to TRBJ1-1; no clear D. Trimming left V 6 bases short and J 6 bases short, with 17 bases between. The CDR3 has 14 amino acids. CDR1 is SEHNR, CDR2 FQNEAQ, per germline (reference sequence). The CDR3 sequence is CASSSLGRAAEAFF. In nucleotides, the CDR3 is TGTGCCAGCAGTTCCCTTGGGCGGGCCGCTGAAGCTTTCTTT.

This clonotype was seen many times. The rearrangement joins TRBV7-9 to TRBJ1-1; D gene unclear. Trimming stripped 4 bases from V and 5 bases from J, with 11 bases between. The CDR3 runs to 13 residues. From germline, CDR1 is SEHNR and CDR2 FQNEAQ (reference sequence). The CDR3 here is CASSSRPETEAFF. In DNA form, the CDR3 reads TGTGCCAGCAGCTCAAGGCCCGAGACTGAAGCTTTCTTT.

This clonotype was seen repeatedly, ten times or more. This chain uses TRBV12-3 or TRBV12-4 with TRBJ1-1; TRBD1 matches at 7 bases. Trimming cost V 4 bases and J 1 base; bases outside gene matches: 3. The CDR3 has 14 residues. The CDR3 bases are TGTGCCAGCAGTTCGGGACAGCCGAACACTGAAGCTTTCTTT. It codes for CASSSGQPNTEAFF.

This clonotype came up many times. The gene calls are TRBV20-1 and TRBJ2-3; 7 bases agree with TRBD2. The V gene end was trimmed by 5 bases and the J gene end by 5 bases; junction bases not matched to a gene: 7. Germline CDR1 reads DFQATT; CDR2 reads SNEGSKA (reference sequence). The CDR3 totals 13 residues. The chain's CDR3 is CSAPSGLGDTQYF. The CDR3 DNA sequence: TGCAGTGCTCCTAGCGGCCTCGGAGATACGCAGTATTTT.

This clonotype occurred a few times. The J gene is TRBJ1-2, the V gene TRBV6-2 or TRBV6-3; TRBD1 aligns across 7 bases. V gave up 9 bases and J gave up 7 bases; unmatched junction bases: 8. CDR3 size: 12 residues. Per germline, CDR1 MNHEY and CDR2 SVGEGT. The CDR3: CASRDSKRGYTF. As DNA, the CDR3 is TGTGCCAGTCGGGACAGTAAGCGTGGCTACACCTTC.